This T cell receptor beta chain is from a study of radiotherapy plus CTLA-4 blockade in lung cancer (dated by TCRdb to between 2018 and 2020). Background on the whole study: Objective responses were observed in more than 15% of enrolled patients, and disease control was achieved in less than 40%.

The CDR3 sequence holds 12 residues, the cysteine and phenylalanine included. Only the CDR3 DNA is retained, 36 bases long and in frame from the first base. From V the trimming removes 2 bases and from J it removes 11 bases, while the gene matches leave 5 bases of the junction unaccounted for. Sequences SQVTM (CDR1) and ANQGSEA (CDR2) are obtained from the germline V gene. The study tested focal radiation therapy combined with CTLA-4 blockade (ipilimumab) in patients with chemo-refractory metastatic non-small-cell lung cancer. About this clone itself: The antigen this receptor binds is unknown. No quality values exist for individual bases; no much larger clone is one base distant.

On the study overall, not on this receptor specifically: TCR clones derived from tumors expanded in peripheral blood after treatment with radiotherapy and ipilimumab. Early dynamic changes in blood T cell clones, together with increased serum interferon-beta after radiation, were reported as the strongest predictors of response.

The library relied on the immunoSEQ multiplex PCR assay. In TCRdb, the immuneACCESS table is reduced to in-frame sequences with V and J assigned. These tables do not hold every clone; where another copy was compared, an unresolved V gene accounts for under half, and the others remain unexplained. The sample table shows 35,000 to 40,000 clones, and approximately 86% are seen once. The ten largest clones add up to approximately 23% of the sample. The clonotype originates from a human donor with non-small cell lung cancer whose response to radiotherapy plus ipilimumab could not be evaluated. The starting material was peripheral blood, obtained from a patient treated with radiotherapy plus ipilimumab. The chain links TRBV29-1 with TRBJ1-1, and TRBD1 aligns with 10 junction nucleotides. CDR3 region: CSVESDRGEAFF. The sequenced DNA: TGCAGCGTTGAATCGGACAGGGGGGAGGCTTTCTTT.